The rows below give T cell receptor beta chains drawn from one sample of a study of identical twins. One entry per CDR3 protein, called by TCRdb with MiXCR from the 5' RACE reads. In the table there are 1.5 million or so distinct CDR3 sequences, under 35% of which are singletons. Sequencing was done on a sample of cord blood. Receptor source: a newborn girl in good health. CDR3s include the opening cysteine and the closing phenylalanine or tryptophan. The D gene is left open where the match is weak. Size tells how often a clone was seen (once, few, many) or the class of an expanded clone, and some rows leave it out.

>TRBJ2-2|TRBV3-1|NA|NA
CASSQVTLTGELFF
TGTGCCAGCAGCCAAGTTACCCTCACCGGGGAGCTGTTTTTT
>TRBJ2-3|TRBV11-2|many|NA
CASSPTRGADTQYF
TGTGCCAGCAGCCCGACCAGGGGGGCAGATACGCAGTATTTT
>TRBJ2-1|TRBV28|NA|TRBD2
CASSLGLAGGLGYNEQFF
TGTGCCAGCAGTCTCGGACTAGCGGGAGGGCTAGGATACAATGAGCAGTTCTTC
>TRBJ2-5|TRBV10-3|NA|TRBD2
CAIRVALAGDKTQYF
TGTGCCATCAGGGTGGCGCTAGCGGGAGACAAGACCCAGTACTTC
>TRBJ2-1|TRBV29-1|many|NA
CSVVLVALHNEQFF
TGCAGCGTTGTATTGGTGGCCCTACACAATGAGCAGTTCTTC
>TRBJ2-4|TRBV7-2|NA|NA
CASSLAGFYERYF
TGTGCCAGCAGCTTAGCGGGATTCTACGAGCGGTACTTC
>TRBJ2-1|TRBV12-3/TRBV12-4|NA|TRBD2
CASSTRLAACNEQFF
TGTGCCAGCAGTACCCGACTAGCGGCCTGCAATGAGCAGTTCTTC
>TRBJ2-3|TRBV20-1|many|NA
CSAREDTQYF
TGCAGTGCTAGAGAAGATACGCAGTATTTT
>TRBJ2-5|TRBV6-5|many|NA
CASSYGQQETQYF
TGTGCCAGCAGCTACGGACAGCAAGAGACCCAGTACTTC
>TRBJ2-7|TRBV19|NA|NA
CASSKDPVSGEQYF
TGTGCCAGTAGCAAAGACCCGGTTAGTGGCGAGCAGTACTTC
>TRBJ2-7|TRBV2|NA|NA
CTSSVKGQGYEQYF
TGTACCAGCAGTGTTAAGGGGCAAGGCTACGAGCAGTACTTC
>TRBJ1-5|TRBV20-1|NA|NA
CSAEAPEGNQPQHF
TGCAGTGCGGAAGCCCCAGAAGGCAATCAGCCCCAGCATTTT
>TRBJ2-3|TRBV20-1|few|NA
CSATDGTDTQYF
TGCAGTGCTACGGACGGCACAGATACGCAGTATTTT
>TRBJ1-5|TRBV5-1|few|NA
CASSSDTGGDQPQHF
TGCGCCAGCAGCTCGGACACCGGAGGCGATCAGCCCCAGCATTTT
>TRBJ2-5|TRBV3-1|few|TRBD2
CASSLRGLGGDNEQYF
TGTGCCAGCAGCCTTAGGGGACTAGGAGGGGACAATGAGCAGTACTTC
>TRBJ2-7|TRBV20-1|NA|TRBD2
CSAQLAGAYNEQYF
TGCAGTGCCCAACTAGCGGGGGCCTACAATGAGCAGTACTTC
>TRBJ2-1|TRBV20-1|NA|NA
CSATYSYNEQFF
TGCAGTGCCACCTACTCGTACAATGAGCAGTTCTTC
>TRBJ2-7|TRBV12-3/TRBV12-4|many|NA
CASSPGLREQYF
TGTGCCAGCAGCCCGGGACTTAGGGAGCAGTACTTC
>TRBJ2-3|TRBV28|NA|TRBD1
CASSLLGQGVFTDTQYF
TGTGCCAGCAGTTTATTGGGACAGGGGGTCTTCACAGATACGCAGTATTTT
>TRBJ1-6|TRBV5-1|few|NA
CASSSGQHNSPLHF
TGCGCCAGCAGCTCCGGACAGCATAATTCACCCCTCCACTTT
>TRBJ2-1|TRBV12-3/TRBV12-4|many|TRBD2
CASSSSGGSYNEQFF
TGTGCCAGCAGTTCTAGCGGGGGCTCCTACAATGAGCAGTTCTTC
>TRBJ2-1|TRBV20-1|NA|TRBD1
CSARTGGRNEQFF
TGCAGTGCCCGAACAGGGGGCCGTAATGAGCAGTTCTTC
>TRBJ1-2|TRBV12-3/TRBV12-4|NA|NA
CASSSGDTHGYTF
TGTGCCAGCAGTTCTGGGGACACCCATGGCTACACCTTC
>TRBJ2-1|TRBV7-2|NA|TRBD2
CATQLRASGGYNEQFF
TGTGCCACCCAGCTTAGGGCTAGCGGGGGATACAATGAGCAGTTCTTC
>TRBJ2-3|TRBV6-5|NA|TRBD2
CASSWGRADTQYF
TGTGCCAGCAGTTGGGGGAGGGCAGATACGCAGTATTTT
>TRBJ1-2|TRBV6-4|NA|NA
CASSEYPGERYGYTF
TGTGCCAGCAGTGAATATCCGGGTGAGCGGTATGGCTACACCTTC
>TRBJ2-1|TRBV30|NA|NA
CAWRIGRDPYNEQFF
TGTGCCTGGAGAATCGGGCGAGACCCATACAATGAGCAGTTCTTC
>TRBJ2-3|TRBV12-3/TRBV12-4|NA|TRBD2
CASSASGTGTQYF
TGTGCCAGCTCCGCTAGCGGCACAGGTACGCAGTATTTT
>TRBJ2-3|TRBV20-1|many|NA
CSARVGADTQYF
TGCAGTGCTAGAGTCGGGGCAGATACGCAGTATTTT
>TRBJ2-1|TRBV5-1|NA|TRBD2
CASSLWGLAGPEQFF
TGCGCCAGCAGCTTGTGGGGACTAGCGGGACCTGAGCAGTTCTTC
>TRBJ2-1|TRBV15|few|TRBD1
CATSREPGQGGEQFF
TGTGCCACCAGCAGAGAGCCGGGACAGGGTGGTGAGCAGTTCTTC
>TRBJ2-3|TRBV2|few|NA
CASSVYGTEVWDTQYF
TGTGCCAGCAGTGTCTACGGGACGGAGGTTTGGGATACGCAGTATTTT
>TRBJ2-1|TRBV7-6|NA|NA
CASSSRTALYYNEQFF
TGTGCCAGCAGCTCCCGGACTGCCCTTTATTACAATGAGCAGTTCTTC
>TRBJ2-1|TRBV13|NA|TRBD2
CASSLVSSGQFF
TGTGCCAGCAGCTTAGTCTCTAGCGGGCAGTTCTTC
>TRBJ1-4|TRBV4-1|many|TRBD1
CASSQTGTGNEKLFF
TGTGCCAGCAGCCAGACAGGGACGGGTAATGAAAAACTGTTTTTT
>TRBJ2-5|TRBV20-1|NA|NA
CSARGLTPQETQYF
TGCAGTGCTAGAGGGCTAACCCCCCAAGAGACCCAGTACTTC
>TRBJ2-1|TRBV4-2|few|TRBD2
CASSQTSGNYNEQFF
TGTGCCAGCAGCCAAACTAGCGGGAATTACAATGAGCAGTTCTTC
>TRBJ2-1|TRBV27|few|TRBD2
CASSSRGTSGYNEQFF
TGTGCCAGCAGTTCAAGAGGGACTAGCGGCTACAATGAGCAGTTCTTC
>TRBJ2-7|TRBV28|NA|TRBD2
CASSFPLAGHSYEQYF
TGTGCCAGCAGTTTCCCCCTAGCGGGGCACTCCTACGAGCAGTACTTC
>TRBJ2-5|TRBV9|NA|NA
CASSAPGLSQITEQYF
TGTGCCAGCAGCGCCCCTGGACTATCGCAAATCACTGAGCAGTACTTC
>TRBJ2-3|TRBV24-1|many|NA
CATSDRTASDTQYF
TGTGCCACCAGTGATCGGACTGCCTCAGATACGCAGTATTTT
>TRBJ2-1|TRBV3-1|NA|TRBD2
CASSRGTSRRSHEQFF
TGTGCCAGCAGCCGCGGGACTAGCCGGAGGAGCCATGAGCAGTTCTTC
>TRBJ2-7|TRBV20-1|NA|TRBD2
CSTKTGTSDGDGQYF
TGCAGTACTAAAACCGGGACTAGCGATGGGGACGGGCAGTACTTC
>TRBJ2-7|TRBV5-1|few|NA
CASSFNGEQYF
TGCGCCAGCAGCTTTAATGGGGAGCAGTACTTC
>TRBJ2-7|TRBV12-3/TRBV12-4|few|NA
CASSFGGRTGSYEQYF
TGTGCCAGCAGTTTTGGGGGGCGCACCGGCTCCTACGAGCAGTACTTC
>TRBJ2-4|TRBV12-3/TRBV12-4|NA|TRBD1
CASSLNGQGYIQYF
TGTGCCAGCAGTTTAAACGGACAGGGATACATTCAGTACTTC
>TRBJ2-7|TRBV6-5|many|NA
CASSYSSSGPSYEQYF
TGTGCCAGCAGTTACTCGAGTAGCGGACCCTCCTACGAGCAGTACTTC
>TRBJ1-6|TRBV19|NA|NA
CASSISPLMTLHF
TGTGCCAGTAGTATATCCCCGTTAATGACCCTCCACTTT
>TRBJ2-7|TRBV6-2/TRBV6-3|few|NA
CASSYFQGRSYEQYF
TGTGCCAGCAGTTACTTCCAGGGACGGTCCTACGAGCAGTACTTC
>TRBJ2-5|TRBV20-1|NA|TRBD2
CSATLTSGGQETQYF
TGCAGTGCTACCCTGACTAGCGGGGGACAAGAGACCCAGTACTTC
>TRBJ2-7|TRBV6-1|NA|NA
CASSENRLDYEQYF
TGTGCCAGCAGTGAAAACAGGTTGGACTACGAGCAGTACTTC
>TRBJ1-2|TRBV7-9|few|NA
CASSLVVGWTVDDGYTF
TGTGCCAGCAGCTTAGTAGTTGGTTGGACAGTCGATGACGGCTACACCTTC
>TRBJ1-1|TRBV6-2/TRBV6-3|NA|NA
CASSYLLRISWAANTEAFF
TGTGCCAGCAGTTATCTTTTACGTATCTCTTGGGCGGCGAACACTGAAGCTTTCTTT
>TRBJ2-5|TRBV19|once|NA
CASSMDVQETQYF
TGTGCCAGTAGTATGGATGTCCAAGAGACCCAGTACTTC
>TRBJ2-5|TRBV5-1|many|NA
CASSFDRPAETQYF
TGCGCCAGCAGCTTTGACCGGCCTGCGGAGACCCAGTACTTC
>TRBJ2-7|TRBV6-1|many|NA
CASTASYEQYF
TGTGCCAGCACGGCATCCTACGAGCAGTACTTC
>TRBJ1-5|TRBV6-1|few|NA
CASSDHPRNQPQHF
TGTGCCAGCAGCGACCACCCGAGAAATCAGCCCCAGCATTTT
>TRBJ1-2|TRBV12-3/TRBV12-4|many|NA
CASSPLTGYGYTF
TGTGCCAGCAGTCCCCTGACGGGCTATGGCTACACCTTC
>TRBJ1-2|TRBV10-3|many|NA
CAISKDTNYGYTF
TGTGCCATCAGTAAGGACACTAACTATGGCTACACCTTC
>TRBJ1-1|TRBV10-3|NA|TRBD1
CAISFRDREAFF
TGTGCCATCAGTTTCCGGGACAGGGAAGCTTTCTTT